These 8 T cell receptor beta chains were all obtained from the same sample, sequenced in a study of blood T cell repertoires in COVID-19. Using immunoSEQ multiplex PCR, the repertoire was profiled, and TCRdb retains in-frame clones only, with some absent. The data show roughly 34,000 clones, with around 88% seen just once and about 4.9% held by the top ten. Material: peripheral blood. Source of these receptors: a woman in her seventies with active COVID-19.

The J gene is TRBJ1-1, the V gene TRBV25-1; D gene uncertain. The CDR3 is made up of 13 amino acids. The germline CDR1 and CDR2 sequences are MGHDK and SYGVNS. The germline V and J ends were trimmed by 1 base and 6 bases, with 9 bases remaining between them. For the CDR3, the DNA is TGTGCCAGCAGTGAATCCTGGCCCCCTGAAGCTTTCTTT. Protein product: CASSESWPPEAFF.

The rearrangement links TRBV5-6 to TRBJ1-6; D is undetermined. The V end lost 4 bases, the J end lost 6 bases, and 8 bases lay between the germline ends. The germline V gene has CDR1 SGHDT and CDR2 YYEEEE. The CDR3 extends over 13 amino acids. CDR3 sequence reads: CASSPWSNSPLHF. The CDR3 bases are TGTGCCAGCAGCCCCTGGAGTAATTCACCCCTCCACTTT.

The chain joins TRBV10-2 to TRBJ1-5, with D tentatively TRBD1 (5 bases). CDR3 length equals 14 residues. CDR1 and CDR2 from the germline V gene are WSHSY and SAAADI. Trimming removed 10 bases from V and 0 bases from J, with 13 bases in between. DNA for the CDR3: TGCGCCACCCGCCCAGGGTATAGCAATCAGCCCCAGCATTTT. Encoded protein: CATRPGYSNQPQHF.

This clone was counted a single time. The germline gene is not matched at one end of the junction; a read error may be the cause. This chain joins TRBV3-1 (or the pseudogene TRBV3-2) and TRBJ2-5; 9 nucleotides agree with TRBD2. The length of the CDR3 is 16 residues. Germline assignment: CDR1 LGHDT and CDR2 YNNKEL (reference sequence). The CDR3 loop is CASSQTALVAGAAFHF. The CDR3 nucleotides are TGTGCCAGCAGCCAGACAGCGTTGGTAGCGGGGGCCGCTTTTCACTTC.

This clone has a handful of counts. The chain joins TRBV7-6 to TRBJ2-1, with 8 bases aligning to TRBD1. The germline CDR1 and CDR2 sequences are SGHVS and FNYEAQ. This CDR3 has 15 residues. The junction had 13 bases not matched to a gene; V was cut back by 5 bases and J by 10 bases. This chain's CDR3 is CASSQGRTGYSEQFF. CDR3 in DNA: TGTGCCAGCAGCCAGGGGAGGACAGGGTATTCGGAGCAGTTCTTC.

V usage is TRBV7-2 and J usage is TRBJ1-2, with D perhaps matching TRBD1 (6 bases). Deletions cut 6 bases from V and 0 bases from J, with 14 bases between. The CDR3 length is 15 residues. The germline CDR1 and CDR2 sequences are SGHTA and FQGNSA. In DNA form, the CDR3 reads TGTGCCAGCAGTCCGACAGGACCTGCTAACTATGGCTACACCTTC. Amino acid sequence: CASSPTGPANYGYTF.

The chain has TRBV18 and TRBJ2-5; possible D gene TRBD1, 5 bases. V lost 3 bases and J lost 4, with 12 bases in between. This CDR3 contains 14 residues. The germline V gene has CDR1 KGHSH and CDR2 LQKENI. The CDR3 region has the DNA TGTGCCAGCTCACCCTCCGGAAGGGGAGAGACCCAGTACTTC. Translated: CASSPSGRGETQYF.

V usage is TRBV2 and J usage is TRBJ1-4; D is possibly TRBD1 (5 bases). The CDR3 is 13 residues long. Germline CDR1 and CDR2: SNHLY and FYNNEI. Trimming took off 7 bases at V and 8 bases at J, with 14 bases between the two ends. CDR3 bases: TGTGCCAGCACGAGGACAAATGCCGAAAAACTGTTTTTT. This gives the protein CASTRTNAEKLFF.